This TCR beta chain was profiled in a study of long-term antiretroviral therapy in people with HIV (dated by TCRdb to 2022 to 2024). At the level of the whole study: The earliest samples were collected roughly a decade before the 2015 WHO recommendation for immediate ART, at a time when ART was usually postponed until CD4 counts fell. This retrospective serial study examined whether starting ART and sustained HIV suppression were associated with changes in the composition and diversity of the TRB repertoire in peripheral blood. A total of about 180 cryopreserved PBMC samples were contributed to the cohort by 30 adults with confirmed HIV infection, with samples collected serially over a mean of roughly six years (range 1-12). About 35% of the 30 participants with HIV were female. No cross-contamination during QIAcube processing turned up in test extractions that ran a monoclonal T-cell line alongside 30 to 35 polyclonal samples.

Participants were included only if at least one PBMC sample before ART initiation and at least two post-ART samples were available. Treatment was received in the United States of America by all participants with HIV. Before DNA extraction, cryopreserved samples of roughly 0.9-10 million PBMC were thawed and then washed. At the time of the earliest PBMC sample, participants with HIV were aged between about 20 and 55 years. PBMC samples were contributed by each participant from 1-4 timepoints before ART initiation and 2-8 timepoints after ART initiation, with a median of 7 samples. Serial HIV viral load, CD4+ T-cell count, ART history and demographic data were obtained for every participant. Genomic DNA was extracted from unsorted PBMC with a Qiagen kit on a QIAcube, with processing performed in batches of 12 samples. Beyond this particular receptor, the publication reports: The repertoire was dominated across all time points by expanded TRB clones identified before ART initiation, although this dominance was seen to fluctuate and to decrease in many PLHIV after ART. Inferences about post-ART repertoire changes are limited because no data were available on ART adherence, viral resistance or therapy changes. Samples dated from 2004 to 2017, and the ART regimens used may be less effective than current ones. ART initiation was associated with a significant increase in TRB diversity, but diversity stayed significantly below transplant donor controls even after long-term ART. Because pre-ART samples had limited cell numbers, unsorted PBMC were profiled rather than sorted CD4+ and CD8+ T cells. Owing to limited PBMC availability, only the TCR beta chain was sequenced, without alpha chain pairing. Narrower CDR3 length ranges were observed in HIV repertoires than in controls, and an antigen-experienced repertoire with only a slight naive shift after ART was suggested by the network structure.

From a lookup of the germline V gene (reference sequence), CDR1 and CDR2 are MNHNY and SVGAGI. At the junction V is shortened by 6 bases and J by 1 base; bases outside the gene matches: 8. From the cysteine through the phenylalanine, the CDR3 covers 16 amino acids. Only CDR3 DNA remains: 48 bases, in frame from the first base. A word on this clone: This clone's antigen is unknown. No qualities accompany the bases; no much larger clone lies one base away.

Sequencing of the TRB variable region was done with the immunoSEQ hsTCRB v3.0 assay at survey level resolution. The target sequencing depth for TRB was about 40,000-55,000 T-cell genomes per sample. Pooled TRB libraries were sequenced on an Illumina MiSeq with a v3 150-cycle kit. In the paper's pipeline: Repertoire analysis ran in R within a reproducible Nextflow workflow covering QC, data transformation and analysis. LymphoSeq2, an R package for exploring AIRR-Seq data, was used to implement the custom analyses. After excluding a few samples that yielded fewer than 5000 total TRB sequences, 150 to 200 HIV repertoires remained for analysis. Of the 188 retained HIV repertoires, approximately 60 were collected before and 120 to 130 after ART initiation. Repertoires were downsampled to 5000 TRB nucleotide sequences, and summary statistics were averaged over 100 downsampling iterations. TRB sequences were retained for analysis only if CDR3 regions of at least seven amino acids were present. Diversity was assessed using a clonality score derived from Shannon entropy and using the Gini coefficient. Repertoire networks linked the top 5000 CDR3 amino acid sequences whenever two sequences differed by an edit distance of one. For TRB CDR3 amino acid sequences, GLIPH2 was used to predict antigen specificity groups and MHC restriction. To flag known CMV, EBV, HIV or tissue antigen associations, CDR3 amino acid sequences were matched against VDJdb and McPAS-TCR. Pre-ART, post-ART and control groups were compared with Wilcoxon signed-rank tests and Holm-Bonferroni correction. TCRdb took this table from immuneACCESS and kept in-frame rearrangements with V and J called. Such tables lack part of the clones; where checked against another copy, unresolved V genes explain under half of the gap, and the rest is unexplained. The DNA was the basis for D and trimming; V, J and clone size are from that table. The sample contains 15,000 to 20,000 clones, around 90% of them found a single time. Of the sample, about 15% falls within the top ten clones.

The receptor's source is a woman aged 25 to 39 with HIV. The chain is encoded by TRBV6-6 joined to TRBJ1-5; 8 of the junction bases match TRBD1. Sequenced material: unsorted PBMCs, taken 2.2 to 2.3 years before starting antiretroviral therapy. CDR3 loop: CASSQIQGASNQPQHF. In nucleotides, the sequence is TGTGCCAGCAGCCAGATCCAGGGGGCGAGCAATCAGCCCCAGCATTTT.